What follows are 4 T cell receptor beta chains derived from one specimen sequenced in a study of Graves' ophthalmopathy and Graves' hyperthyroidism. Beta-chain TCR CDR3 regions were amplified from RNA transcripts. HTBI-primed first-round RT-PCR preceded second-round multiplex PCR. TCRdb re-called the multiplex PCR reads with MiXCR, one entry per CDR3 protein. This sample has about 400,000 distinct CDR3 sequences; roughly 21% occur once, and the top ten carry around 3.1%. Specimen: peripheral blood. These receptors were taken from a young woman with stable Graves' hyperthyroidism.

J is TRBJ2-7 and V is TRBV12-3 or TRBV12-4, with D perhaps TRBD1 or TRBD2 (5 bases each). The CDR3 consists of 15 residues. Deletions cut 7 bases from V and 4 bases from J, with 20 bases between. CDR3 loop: CASTLNRGTTYEQYF. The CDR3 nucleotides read TGTGCCAGCACCCTAAATCGGGGCACAACATACGAGCAGTACTTC.

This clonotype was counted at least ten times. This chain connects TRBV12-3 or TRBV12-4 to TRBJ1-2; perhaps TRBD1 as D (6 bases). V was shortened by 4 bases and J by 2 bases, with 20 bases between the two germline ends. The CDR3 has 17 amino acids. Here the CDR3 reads CASSSQARDTINYGYTF. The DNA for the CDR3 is TGTGCCAGCAGTTCCCAAGCCCGGGACACGATAAACTATGGCTACACCTTC.

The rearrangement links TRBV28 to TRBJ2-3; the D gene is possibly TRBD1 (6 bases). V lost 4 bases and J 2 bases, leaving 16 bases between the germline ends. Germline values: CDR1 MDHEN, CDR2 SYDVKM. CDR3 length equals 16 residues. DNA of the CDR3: TGTGCCAGCAGTTACCTGGACAGTGTGGACACAGATACGCAGTATTTT. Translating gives CASSYLDSVDTDTQYF.

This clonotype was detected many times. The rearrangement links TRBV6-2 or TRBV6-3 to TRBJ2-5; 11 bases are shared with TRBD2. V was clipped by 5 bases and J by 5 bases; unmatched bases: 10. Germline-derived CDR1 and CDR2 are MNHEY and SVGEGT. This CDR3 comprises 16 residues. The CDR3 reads CASSHPRTSGLETQYF. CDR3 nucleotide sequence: TGTGCCAGCAGTCACCCCCGGACTAGCGGGCTGGAGACCCAGTACTTC.